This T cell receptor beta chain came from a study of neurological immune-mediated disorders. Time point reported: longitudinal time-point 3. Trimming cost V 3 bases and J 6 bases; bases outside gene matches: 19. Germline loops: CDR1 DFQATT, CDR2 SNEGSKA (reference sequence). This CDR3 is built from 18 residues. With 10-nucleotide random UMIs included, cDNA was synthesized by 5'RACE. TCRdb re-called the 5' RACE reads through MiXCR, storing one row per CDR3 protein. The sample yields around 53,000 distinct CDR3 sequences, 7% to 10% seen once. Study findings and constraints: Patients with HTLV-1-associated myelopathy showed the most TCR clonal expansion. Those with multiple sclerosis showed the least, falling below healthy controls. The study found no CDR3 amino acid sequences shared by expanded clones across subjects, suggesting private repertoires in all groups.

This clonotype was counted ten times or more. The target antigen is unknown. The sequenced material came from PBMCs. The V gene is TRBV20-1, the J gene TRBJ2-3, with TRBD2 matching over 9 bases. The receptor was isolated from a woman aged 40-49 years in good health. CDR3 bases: TGCAGTGCTAGTGAGGGGAGGCTTGGCGGGGGGGCAGGGGATACGCAGTATTTT. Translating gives CSASEGRLGGGAGDTQYF.